This TCR beta chain was observed in a study of neoadjuvant anti-PD-1 for oral cavity cancer. General study points: Only a few patients per response group were TCR-analyzed; validation needed.

The sample holds a few counts of this clone. Its antigen is not known. Blood cells were analyzed directly, without culture or expansion. Blood libraries mostly used around 0.45 ug genomic DNA, six replicates each. Clones were read by immunoSEQ multiplex PCR, and TCRdb kept only the in-frame ones, dropping some. This table holds 15,000 or so clones, around 70% found once. The sequencing here drew on PBMCs, taken before nivolumab (anti-PD-1) treatment. The receptor was isolated from a person between 35 and 79 years old with oral cavity squamous cell carcinoma.

In DNA, the CDR3 is TGTGCCAGCAGCATCCGGACAGGGGGCTTAACCTCCTCCTACGAGCAGTACTTC. It encodes CASSIRTGGLTSSYEQYF. This chain links TRBV5-4 with TRBJ2-7; the match to TRBD1 covers 11 bases. V shed 4 bases and J 0 bases; nucleotides not matched to a gene: 12. This CDR3 contains 18 residues. Per germline, CDR1 SGHNT and CDR2 YYREEE (reference sequence).